What follows is one T cell receptor beta chain and its context. The target antigen is unknown. These data belong to a study of cytomegalovirus exposure and HLA in healthy donors. Findings and caveats of the study: Within an earlier analysis, most TCR beta V segments proved productive either about 90% or about 30% of the time. Differences between HLA loci emerged in a later analysis of TCR association rates, with DRB1 most and HLA-C fewest.

The V gene's germline CDR1 is SGHAT and CDR2 FQNNGV. V was shortened by 6 bases and J by 5 bases, with 11 bases between the two germline ends. The CDR3 consists of 13 residues. The primer mix had 60 Vbeta and 13 Jbeta primers. TCRdb keeps only in-frame clones here, not all; method: immunoSEQ multiplex PCR. This repertoire includes 65,000 to 80,000 clones. Each of the donors was a healthy bone marrow donor. Input material: PBMCs. The V gene is TRBV11-2, the J gene TRBJ1-5; D remains ambiguous. This receptor was obtained from a man younger than 45 in good health and CMV-seronegative. CDR3 residues: CASRQTEYQPQHF. The CDR3 DNA reads TGTGCCAGCAGACAGACGGAATATCAGCCCCAGCATTTT.